This T cell receptor beta chain appears in the sequencing data of a study of T cell clusters in autoimmune cytopenias. Study context: The median distinct TRB clonotype count was approximately 2,500 per sample, from a median roughly 52,000 reads.

Multiplex touch-down PCR amplified TRB using TRB-A and TRB-B pools in one tube. TCRdb reprocessed the multiplex PCR reads, with one entry per CDR3 protein and no DNA. The sample table includes fewer than 5,000 distinct CDR3 sequences. TRB amplification used around 0.25 ug of peripheral blood genomic DNA. This clonotype is classed as medium-sized by frequency. The CDR3 length is 13 residues. The V gene's germline CDR1 is MNHEY and CDR2 SVGEGT. The sample was also reused in another study, on T cell repertoires in aging, cancer and after chemotherapy. From that study: Untreated cancer patients had significantly lower blood TCR diversity than age-matched healthy donors. In healthy donors, age-related TCR diversity loss mainly reflected lost richness.

This chain joins TRBV6-2 or TRBV6-3 and TRBJ2-3; TCRdb lists TRBD2, though no DNA is available to test this call. Sequencing used peripheral blood. The source of this sequence is a human donor in good health. CDR3 region: CASSQIQGPPQYF.